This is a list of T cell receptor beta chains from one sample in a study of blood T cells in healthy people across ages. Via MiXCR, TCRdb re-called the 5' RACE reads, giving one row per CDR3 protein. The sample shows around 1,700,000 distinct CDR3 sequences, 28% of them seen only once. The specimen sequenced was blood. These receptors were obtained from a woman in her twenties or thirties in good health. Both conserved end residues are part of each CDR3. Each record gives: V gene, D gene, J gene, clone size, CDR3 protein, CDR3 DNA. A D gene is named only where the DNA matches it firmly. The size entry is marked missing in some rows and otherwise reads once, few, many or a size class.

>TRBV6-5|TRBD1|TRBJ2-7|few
CASSYGDRGTYEQYF
TGTGCCAGCAGTTACGGGGACAGGGGGACCTACGAGCAGTACTTC
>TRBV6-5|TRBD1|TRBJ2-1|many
CASSPRDSRSYNEQFF
TGTGCCAGCAGTCCCCGGGACAGCCGCTCCTACAATGAGCAGTTCTTC
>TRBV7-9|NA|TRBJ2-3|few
CASSTYRVSTDTQYF
TGTGCCAGCAGCACTTACAGGGTCAGCACAGATACGCAGTATTTT
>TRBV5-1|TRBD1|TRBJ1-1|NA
CASSRKTGMNTEAFF
TGCGCCAGCAGCAGAAAGACAGGGATGAACACTGAAGCTTTCTTT
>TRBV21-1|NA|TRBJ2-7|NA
CASSVPSQGTYEQYF
TGTGCCAGCAGCGTACCTAGCCAAGGCACCTACGAGCAGTACTTC
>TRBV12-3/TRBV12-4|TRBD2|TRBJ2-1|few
CASSFGGSPYNEQFF
TGTGCCAGCAGTTTTGGCGGGAGTCCTTACAATGAGCAGTTCTTC
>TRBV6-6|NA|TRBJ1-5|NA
CASSYLERNQPQHF
TGTGCCAGCAGTTACCTCGAGAGGAATCAGCCCCAGCATTTT
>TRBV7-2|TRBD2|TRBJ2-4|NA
CASSPGLAGREQYF
TGTGCCAGCAGCCCGGGACTAGCGGGCAGGGAGCAGTACTTC
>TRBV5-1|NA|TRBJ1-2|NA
CASYDRFYGYTF
TGCGCCAGCTACGACAGATTCTATGGCTACACCTTC
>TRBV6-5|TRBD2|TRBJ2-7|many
CASTYRSGSYEQYF
TGTGCCAGCACCTACCGTAGCGGGAGCTACGAGCAGTACTTC
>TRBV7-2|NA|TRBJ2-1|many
CASSPWQAYNEQFF
TGTGCCAGCAGCCCCTGGCAGGCATACAATGAGCAGTTCTTC
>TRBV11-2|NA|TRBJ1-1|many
CASSLSLGNTEAFF
TGTGCCAGCAGCTTATCCTTGGGGAACACTGAAGCTTTCTTT
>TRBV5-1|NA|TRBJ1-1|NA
CASSWGSAEAFF
TGCGCCAGCAGCTGGGGATCGGCTGAAGCTTTCTTT
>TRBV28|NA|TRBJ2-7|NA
CASTEVGRGTPYEQYF
TGTGCCAGCACCGAGGTAGGGAGGGGGACCCCCTACGAGCAGTACTTC
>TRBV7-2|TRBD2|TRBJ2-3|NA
CASTIPGLAIDTQYF
TGTGCCAGCACTATTCCGGGACTAGCAATAGATACGCAGTATTTT
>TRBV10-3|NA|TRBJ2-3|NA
CAISEGGSIDTQYF
TGTGCCATCAGTGAGGGCGGCAGCATAGATACGCAGTATTTT
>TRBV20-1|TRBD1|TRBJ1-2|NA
CSAPDRAGYGYTF
TGCAGTGCCCCCGACAGGGCGGGCTATGGCTACACCTTC
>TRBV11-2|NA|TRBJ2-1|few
CASSLPDRFPYNEQFF
TGTGCCAGCAGCCTTCCAGACCGATTTCCCTACAATGAGCAGTTCTTC
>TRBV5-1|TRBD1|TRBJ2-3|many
CASSWMGQSTDTQYF
TGCGCCAGCAGCTGGATGGGACAGTCCACAGATACGCAGTATTTT
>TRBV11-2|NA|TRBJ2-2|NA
CASSLGPGGELFF
TGTGCCAGCAGCTTAGGGCCGGGCGGGGAGCTGTTTTTT
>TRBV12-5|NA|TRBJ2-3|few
CASALQGYTDTQYF
TGTGCTAGTGCCTTACAGGGCTACACAGATACGCAGTATTTT